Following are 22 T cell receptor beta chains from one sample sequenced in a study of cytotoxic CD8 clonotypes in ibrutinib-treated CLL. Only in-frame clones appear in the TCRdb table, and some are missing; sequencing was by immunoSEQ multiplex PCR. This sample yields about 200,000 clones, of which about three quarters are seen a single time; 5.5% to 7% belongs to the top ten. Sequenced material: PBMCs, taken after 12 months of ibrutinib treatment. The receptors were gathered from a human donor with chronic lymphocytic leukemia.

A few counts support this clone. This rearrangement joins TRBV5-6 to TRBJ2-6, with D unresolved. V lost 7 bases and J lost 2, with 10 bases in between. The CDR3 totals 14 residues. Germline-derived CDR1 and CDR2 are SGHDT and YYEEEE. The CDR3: CASGSRTGANVLTF. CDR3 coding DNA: TGTGCCAGCGGGTCGCGGACTGGGGCCAACGTCCTGACTTTC.

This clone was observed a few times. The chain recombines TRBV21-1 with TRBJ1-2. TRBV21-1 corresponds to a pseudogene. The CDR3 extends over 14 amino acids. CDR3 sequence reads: CASRGGRDGYGYTF. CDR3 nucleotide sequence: TGTGCCAGCAGGGGAGGCAGGGATGGCTATGGCTACACCTTC.

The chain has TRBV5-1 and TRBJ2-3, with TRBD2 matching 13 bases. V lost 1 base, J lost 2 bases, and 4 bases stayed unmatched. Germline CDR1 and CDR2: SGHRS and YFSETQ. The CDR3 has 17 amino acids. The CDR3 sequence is CASSLLGLAGHTDTQYF. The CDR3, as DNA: TGCGCCAGCAGCTTGTTGGGACTAGCGGGACACACAGATACGCAGTATTTT.

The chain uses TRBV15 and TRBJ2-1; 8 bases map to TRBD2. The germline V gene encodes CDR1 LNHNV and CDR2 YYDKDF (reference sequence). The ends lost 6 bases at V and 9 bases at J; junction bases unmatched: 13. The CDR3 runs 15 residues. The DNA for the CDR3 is TGTGCCACCAGAGGAGGGACCCCCCGGGGGGGTGAGCAGTTCTTC. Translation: CATRGGTPRGGEQFF.

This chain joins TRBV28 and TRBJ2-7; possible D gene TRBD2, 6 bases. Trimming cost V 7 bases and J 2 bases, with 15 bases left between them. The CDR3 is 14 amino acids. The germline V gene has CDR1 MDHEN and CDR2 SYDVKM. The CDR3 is CASTYMGGTYEQYF. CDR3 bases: TGTGCCAGCACCTATATGGGGGGTACCTACGAGCAGTACTTC.

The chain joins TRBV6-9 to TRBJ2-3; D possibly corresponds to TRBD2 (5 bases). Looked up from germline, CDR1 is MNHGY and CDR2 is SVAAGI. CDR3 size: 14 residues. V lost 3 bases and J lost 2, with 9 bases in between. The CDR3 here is CASSYKTNTDTQYF. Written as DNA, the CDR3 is TGTGCCAGCAGTTACAAGACTAACACAGATACGCAGTATTTT.

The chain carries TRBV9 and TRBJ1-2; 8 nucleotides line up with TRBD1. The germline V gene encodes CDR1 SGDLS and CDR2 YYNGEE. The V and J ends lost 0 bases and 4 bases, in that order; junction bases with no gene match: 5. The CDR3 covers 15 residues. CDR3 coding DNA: TGTGCCAGCAGCGTAGCGCAGGGGGCAGTCTATGGCTACACCTTC. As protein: CASSVAQGAVYGYTF.

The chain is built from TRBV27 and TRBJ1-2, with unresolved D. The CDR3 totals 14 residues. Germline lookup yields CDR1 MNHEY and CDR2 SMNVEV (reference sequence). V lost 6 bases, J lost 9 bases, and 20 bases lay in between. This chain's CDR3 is CASSSAERGLRYTF. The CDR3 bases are TGTGCCAGCAGCTCTGCCGAGCGTGGACTTCGCTACACCTTC.

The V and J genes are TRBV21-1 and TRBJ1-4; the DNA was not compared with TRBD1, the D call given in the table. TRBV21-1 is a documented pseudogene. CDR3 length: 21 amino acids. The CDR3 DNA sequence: TGTGCCAGCAGCAAAGAGGGACAGGGGGGCGACGTTCCCGAGGTAAGGGAAAAACTGTTTTTT. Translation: CASSKEGQGGDVPEVREKLFF.

The CDR3 DNA is TGTGCCAGCAGTTTGAGAGGGCCGGGTAACTATGGCTACACCTTC. Translation: CASSLRGPGNYGYTF. The gene calls are TRBV27 and TRBJ1-2; D call uncertain. Trimming removed 3 bases at V and 1 base at J, with 12 bases between. Germline loops: CDR1 MNHEY, CDR2 SMNVEV (reference sequence). This CDR3 comprises 15 residues.

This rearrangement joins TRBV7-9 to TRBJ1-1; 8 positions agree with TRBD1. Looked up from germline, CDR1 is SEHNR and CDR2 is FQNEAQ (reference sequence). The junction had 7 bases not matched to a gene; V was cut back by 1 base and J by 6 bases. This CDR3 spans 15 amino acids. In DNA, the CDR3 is TGTGCCAGCAGCTTAGTCGAGACAGGGGCATCTGAAGCTTTCTTT. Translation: CASSLVETGASEAFF. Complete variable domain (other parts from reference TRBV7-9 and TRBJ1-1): DTGVSQNPRHKITKRGQNVTFRCDPISEHNRLYWYRQTLGQGPEFLTYFQNEAQLEKSRLLSDRFSAERPKGSFSTLEIQRTEQGDSAMYLCASSLVETGASEAFFGQGTRLTVV.

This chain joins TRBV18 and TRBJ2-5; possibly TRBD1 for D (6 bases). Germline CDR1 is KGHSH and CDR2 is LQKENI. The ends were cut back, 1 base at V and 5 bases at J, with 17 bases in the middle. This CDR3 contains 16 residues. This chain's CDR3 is CASSPLLSGGRETQYF. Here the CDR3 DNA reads TGTGCCAGCTCACCACTCCTTTCTGGGGGCAGGGAGACCCAGTACTTC.

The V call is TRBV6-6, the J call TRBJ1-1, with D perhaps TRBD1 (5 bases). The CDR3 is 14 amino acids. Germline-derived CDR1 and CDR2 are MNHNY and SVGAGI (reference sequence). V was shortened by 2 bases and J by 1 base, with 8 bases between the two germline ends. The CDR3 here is CASSYRDGNTEAFF. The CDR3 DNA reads TGTGCCAGCAGTTACCGGGACGGGAACACTGAAGCTTTCTTT.

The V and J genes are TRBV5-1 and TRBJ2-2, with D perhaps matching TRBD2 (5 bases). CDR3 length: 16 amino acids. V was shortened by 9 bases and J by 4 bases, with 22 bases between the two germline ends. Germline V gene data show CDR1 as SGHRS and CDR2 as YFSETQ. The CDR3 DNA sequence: TGCGCCACCGGTAACCCTGACCTCCGGGGCACCGGGGAGCTGTTTTTT. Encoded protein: CATGNPDLRGTGELFF.

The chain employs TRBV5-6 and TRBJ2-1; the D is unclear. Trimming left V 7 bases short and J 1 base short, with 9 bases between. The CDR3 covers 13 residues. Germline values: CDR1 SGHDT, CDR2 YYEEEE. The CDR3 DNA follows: TGTGCCAGCCTCCAAGCGTCCTACAATGAGCAGTTCTTC. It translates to CASLQASYNEQFF. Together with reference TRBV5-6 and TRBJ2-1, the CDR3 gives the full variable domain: DAGVTQSPTHLIKTRGQQVTLRCSPKSGHDTVSWYQQALGQGPQFIFQYYEEEERQRGNFPDRFSGHQFPNYSSELNVNALLLGDSALYLCASLQASYNEQFFGPGTRLTVL.

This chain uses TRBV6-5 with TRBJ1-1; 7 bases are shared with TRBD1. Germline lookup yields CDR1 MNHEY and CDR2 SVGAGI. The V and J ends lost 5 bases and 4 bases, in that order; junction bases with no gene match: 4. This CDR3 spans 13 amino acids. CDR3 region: CASSVTGSTEAFF. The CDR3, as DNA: TGTGCCAGCAGTGTGACAGGGAGCACTGAAGCTTTCTTT.

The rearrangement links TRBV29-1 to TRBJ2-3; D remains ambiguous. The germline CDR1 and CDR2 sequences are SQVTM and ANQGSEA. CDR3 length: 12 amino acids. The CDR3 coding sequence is TGCAGTCAGACTGTTAGCACAGATACGCAGTATTTT. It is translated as CSQTVSTDTQYF.

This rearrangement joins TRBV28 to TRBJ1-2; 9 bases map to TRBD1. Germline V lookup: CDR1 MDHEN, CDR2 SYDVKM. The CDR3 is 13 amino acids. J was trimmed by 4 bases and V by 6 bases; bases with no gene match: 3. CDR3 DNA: TGTGCCAGCAGGAGACAGGGGGGCTATGGCTACACCTTC. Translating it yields CASRRQGGYGYTF.

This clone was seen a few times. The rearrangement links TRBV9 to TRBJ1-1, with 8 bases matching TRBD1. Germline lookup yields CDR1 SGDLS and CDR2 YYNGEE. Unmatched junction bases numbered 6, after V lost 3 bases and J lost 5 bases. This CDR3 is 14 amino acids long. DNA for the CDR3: TGTGCCAGCAGCGAGCAGGGGGCTTGGACTGAAGCTTTCTTT. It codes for CASSEQGAWTEAFF.

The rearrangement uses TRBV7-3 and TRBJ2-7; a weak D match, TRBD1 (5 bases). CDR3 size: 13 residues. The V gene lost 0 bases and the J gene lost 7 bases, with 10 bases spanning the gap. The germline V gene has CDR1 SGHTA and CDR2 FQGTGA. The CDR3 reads CASSLTKTVEQYF. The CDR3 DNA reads TGTGCCAGCAGCTTAACCAAGACAGTAGAGCAGTACTTC.

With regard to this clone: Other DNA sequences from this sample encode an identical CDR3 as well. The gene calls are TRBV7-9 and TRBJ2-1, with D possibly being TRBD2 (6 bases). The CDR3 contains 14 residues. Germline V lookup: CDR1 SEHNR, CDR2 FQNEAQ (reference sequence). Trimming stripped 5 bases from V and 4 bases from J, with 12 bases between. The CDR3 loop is CASSRDLIYNEQFF. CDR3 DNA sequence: TGTGCCAGCAGCAGGGACTTAATATACAATGAGCAGTTCTTC. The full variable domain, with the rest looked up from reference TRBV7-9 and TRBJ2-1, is DTGVSQNPRHKITKRGQNVTFRCDPISEHNRLYWYRQTLGQGPEFLTYFQNEAQLEKSRLLSDRFSAERPKGSFSTLEIQRTEQGDSAMYLCASSRDLIYNEQFFGPGTRLTVL.

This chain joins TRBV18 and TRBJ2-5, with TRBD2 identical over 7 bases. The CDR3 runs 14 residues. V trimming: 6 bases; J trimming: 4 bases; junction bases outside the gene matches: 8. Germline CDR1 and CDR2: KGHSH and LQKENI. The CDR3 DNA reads TGTGCCAGCTCTAGTCTAGCGGAGGGAGAGACCCAGTACTTC. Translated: CASSSLAEGETQYF.